This T cell receptor (beta chain) stems from a study of vaccination effects on CD4 cells after COVID-19. With regard to this clone: Its matching antigen is unknown.

Viral peptide pool expansion of antigen-specific CD4+ T cells preceded sequencing in the ViraFEST assay. Following an approximately 10-day culture, CD4+ T cells were purified. All study participants received two doses of BNT162b2 or mRNA-1273 vaccine. At days 3 and 7, half of the medium was exchanged for IL-2 medium. Germline V gene lookup returns CDR1 MNHEY and CDR2 SMNVEV (reference sequence). After removal of 5 bases from V and 7 bases from J, the junction contained 12 bases not matched to a gene. The CDR3 contains 15 residues. Measured with immunoSEQ multiplex PCR; TCRdb has only the in-frame clones, and not every one. Among approximately 24,000 clones listed, roughly 79% were seen once.

This specimen consisted of CD4+ T cells from PBMCs cultured with SARS-CoV-2 spike peptides, obtained after COVID-19 vaccination. The V and J genes are TRBV27 and TRBJ1-2, with 8 bases that match TRBD1. This clonotype originated in a human donor who received a COVID-19 vaccine. Some clones in this sample may be carry-over from other donors' samples. The CDR3: CASSLNGQGWGGYTF. The CDR3 DNA follows: TGTGCCAGCAGTCTCAATGGACAGGGCTGGGGTGGCTACACCTTC.